These 18 T cell receptor beta chains were sequenced from one sample in a study of lymphopenia after photon versus proton radiotherapy. Measured with immunoSEQ multiplex PCR; TCRdb has only the in-frame clones, and not every one. The sample records approximately 150,000 clones, about nine tenths being singletons. Source: peripheral blood, taken from a patient treated with photon-based radiotherapy. The receptors were sampled from a man aged 50 or older with gastric cancer.

This clone was recorded once. The chain carries TRBV9 and TRBJ2-4, with D perhaps matching TRBD1 (6 bases). Germline CDR1 SGDLS, CDR2 YYNGEE. V was clipped by 7 bases and J by 10 bases, with 18 bases between them. The CDR3 loop spans 13 amino acids. CDR3 protein: CASRDTTLGIQYF. CDR3 coding DNA: TGTGCCAGCCGGGACACCACCCTGGGAATTCAGTACTTC.

The chain recombines TRBV30 with TRBJ1-1; D call uncertain. Trimming removed 3 bases from V and 6 bases from J, with 17 bases in between. The CDR3 extends over 14 amino acids. CDR1 is GTSNPN and CDR2 is SVGIG in the germline V gene (reference sequence). In nucleotides, the CDR3 is TGTGCCTGGAGGTCTCCAAGGGTCTTTGCTGAAGCTTTCTTT. Its translation is CAWRSPRVFAEAFF.

Here the CDR3 reads CASRQQGSGANVLTF. In nucleotides, the CDR3 is TGTGCCAGCAGACAACAGGGCTCTGGGGCCAACGTCCTGACTTTC. The chain employs TRBV28 and TRBJ2-6; tentative D call: TRBD1 (6 bases). V lost 6 bases and J lost 0, with 9 bases in between. Germline V CDR1 and CDR2: MDHEN, SYDVKM. The CDR3 loop spans 15 amino acids. The whole variable domain, remainder taken from reference TRBV28 and TRBJ2-6, is DVKVTQSSRYLVKRTGEKVFLECVQDMDHENMFWYRQDPGLGLRLIYFSYDVKMKEKGDIPEGYSVSREKKERFSLILESASTNQTSMYLCASRQQGSGANVLTFGAGSRLTVL.

J is TRBJ1-2 and V is TRBV19, with D maybe TRBD1 (6 bases). The germline V gene encodes CDR1 LNHDA and CDR2 SQIVND (reference sequence). V was clipped by 6 bases and J by 4 bases, with 18 bases between them. This CDR3 spans 15 amino acids. The CDR3 nucleotides are TGTGCCAGTAGACGCGGAGACAGGCCGTCCTATGGCTACACCTTC. This translates into CASRRGDRPSYGYTF.

The genes are TRBV7-6 and TRBJ2-7; 8 bases agree with TRBD2. V gave up 1 base and J gave up 0 bases; unmatched junction bases: 8. The CDR3 loop spans 17 amino acids. CDR1 is SGHVS and CDR2 is FNYEAQ in the germline V gene. CDR3 protein: CASSLESLAASSYEQYF. In nucleotides, the CDR3 is TGTGCCAGCAGCTTAGAATCACTAGCGGCGAGCTCCTACGAGCAGTACTTC.

The chain is built from TRBV30 and TRBJ1-5; a weak D match, TRBD1 (5 bases). The CDR3 runs 17 residues. Germline V gene sequence: CDR1 GTSNPN, CDR2 SVGIG (reference sequence). Trimming took off 1 base at V and 0 bases at J, with 16 bases between the two ends. The CDR3 nucleotides are TGTGCCTGGAGTGCCACTAGGGACTTCCTTAGCAATCAGCCCCAGCATTTT. Translated, it gives CAWSATRDFLSNQPQHF.

This chain uses TRBV5-1 with TRBJ2-5, with 9 bases aligning to TRBD2. Germline CDR1 and CDR2: SGHRS and YFSETQ. J gave up 3 bases and V 2 bases, and 8 bases lay outside the gene matches. The length of the CDR3 is 16 residues. DNA of the CDR3: TGCGCCAGCAGCTTAATCCCGACTAGCGGAGAAGAGACCCAGTACTTC. This encodes CASSLIPTSGEETQYF. Supplemented by reference TRBV5-1 and TRBJ2-5, the full variable domain reads KAGVTQTPRYLIKTRGQQVTLSCSPISGHRSVSWYQQTPGQGLQFLFEYFSETQRNKGNFPGRFSGRQFSNSRSEMNVSTLELGDSALYLCASSLIPTSGEETQYFGPGTRLLVL.

V and J are TRBV18 and TRBJ2-7; D unresolved. This CDR3 contains 14 residues. Germline assignment: CDR1 KGHSH and CDR2 LQKENI. Trimming removed 8 bases at V and 0 bases at J, with 14 bases between. Here the CDR3 reads CASTETTSSYEQYF. The DNA for the CDR3 is TGTGCCAGCACCGAGACAACCAGCTCCTACGAGCAGTACTTC.

The chain combines TRBV6-5 with TRBJ2-7; 9 bases are a match to TRBD2. Germline V gives CDR1 MNHEY, CDR2 SVGAGI. The CDR3 loop spans 14 amino acids. V lost 4 bases and J lost 5; bases outside the gene matches: 6. The CDR3 nucleotides are TGTGCCAGCAGTTCCCAACTAGCGGGCGACGAGCAGTACTTC. Its protein product is CASSSQLAGDEQYF.

J is TRBJ2-1 and V is TRBV5-1; maybe TRBD2 (6 bases). V was trimmed by 0 bases and J by 4 bases, leaving 11 bases between them. This CDR3 contains 15 residues. Germline CDR1 SGHRS, CDR2 YFSETQ. The CDR3 DNA sequence: TGCGCCAGCAGCTTGGAAGGGACTTTTTACAATGAGCAGTTCTTC. Translated, it gives CASSLEGTFYNEQFF.

The chain recombines TRBV4-3 with TRBJ2-2; D unresolved. This CDR3 region has 15 residues. Germline CDR1 LGHNA, CDR2 YSLEER. V lost 0 bases and J 6 bases, leaving 11 bases between the germline ends. The CDR3 is CASSQDPGAAGELFF. The CDR3 DNA is TGCGCCAGCAGCCAAGATCCCGGAGCCGCCGGGGAGCTGTTTTTT.

The V gene is TRBV28, the J gene TRBJ2-1, with 7 bases aligning to TRBD1. The J segment lost 4 bases and the V segment lost 4 bases, leaving 4 bases of the junction unmatched. The CDR3 is made up of 14 amino acids. Per the germline V gene, CDR1 is MDHEN and CDR2 is SYDVKM. CDR3 sequence: CASSWGQSYNEQFF. The CDR3 coding sequence is TGTGCCAGCAGTTGGGGACAGTCATACAATGAGCAGTTCTTC.

The chain has TRBV28 and TRBJ2-1, with 12 nucleotides matching TRBD1. Germline CDR1 is MDHEN and CDR2 is SYDVKM. The ends lost 5 bases at V and 8 bases at J; junction bases unmatched: 13. CDR3 length: 17 residues. The CDR3 nucleotides are TGTGCCAGCAGTCTTATACCCGGGACAGGGGGCAGGGATGAGCAGTTCTTC. This encodes CASSLIPGTGGRDEQFF.

V gene TRBV18 combines with J gene TRBJ1-1, with unresolved D. Trimming pared 6 bases from V and 1 base from J, leaving 9 bases between. The germline gives CDR1 KGHSH, CDR2 LQKENI. The CDR3 length is 13 residues. The CDR3, as DNA: TGTGCCAGCTCCCGCACAGAGAACACTGAAGCTTTCTTT. It encodes CASSRTENTEAFF.

The chain uses TRBV28 and TRBJ1-2; perhaps TRBD1 as D (6 bases). The CDR3 totals 14 residues. Germline V lookup: CDR1 MDHEN, CDR2 SYDVKM. V was clipped by 6 bases and J by 7 bases, with 18 bases between them. CDR3 region: CASRPSQGKGGYTF. Written as DNA, the CDR3 is TGTGCCAGCAGACCCTCACAGGGCAAGGGTGGCTACACCTTC.

The V gene is TRBV30, the J gene TRBJ2-2; 7 bases are shared with TRBD1. Germline loops: CDR1 GTSNPN, CDR2 SVGIG (reference sequence). Trimming at V came to 4 bases and at J to 2 bases, leaving 7 bases not matched to a gene. The length of the CDR3 is 15 residues. The CDR3 nucleotides read TGTGCCTGGATACGGACAGGAGCAAACACCGGGGAGCTGTTTTTT. It yields the protein CAWIRTGANTGELFF.

The rearrangement joins TRBV6-1 to TRBJ1-5; weak D call: TRBD1 (6 bases). The CDR3 contains 14 residues. Per the germline V gene, CDR1 is MNHNS and CDR2 is SASEGT. With 7 bases removed from V and 5 bases from J, the gap between germline ends came to 15 bases. CDR3 loop: CASITGQSYQPQHF. The DNA of the CDR3 is TGTGCCAGCATAACCGGACAGTCCTATCAGCCCCAGCATTTT.

This clone turned up a few times. The V call is TRBV7-2, the J call TRBJ2-4; no clear D gene. Germline CDR1 reads SGHTA; CDR2 reads FQGNSA. This CDR3 has 15 residues. V was trimmed by 4 bases and J by 7 bases, leaving 17 bases between them. The CDR3: CASSSLQDPSNIQYF. Written as DNA, the CDR3 is TGTGCCAGCAGCTCTCTCCAGGACCCATCCAACATTCAGTACTTC.